The 12 T cell receptor beta chains in this list originate from one sample, sequenced in a study of persistence of HIV-infected CD4 T cells. The immunoSEQ assay was version 4, run in survey mode. Some clones are missing from TCRdb's copy, which holds only in-frame ones; the method was immunoSEQ multiplex PCR. The table records over 35,000 clones, approximately 89% of them present only once. The antigens of these receptors remain unknown. Anti-CD3/anti-CD28 beads served as a nonspecific positive control stimulus. Responding CD4+ T cells were sorted by upregulation of both CD40 ligand and CD69. The source was CD4+ T cells sorted from PBMCs after approximately 19-hour stimulation, collected from a patient who received antiretroviral therapy. These receptors were taken from an adult man with HIV who was CMV-seropositive.

The chain combines TRBV7-2 with TRBJ1-6; the D gene is possibly TRBD1 (6 bases). The V end lost 6 bases, the J end lost 9 bases, and 15 bases lay between the germline ends. Germline V lookup: CDR1 SGHTA, CDR2 FQGNSA. The CDR3 covers 14 residues. DNA for the CDR3: TGTGCCAGCAGTTCCCCGGGGGCTGGTTCACCCCTCCACTTT. Its translation is CASSSPGAGSPLHF.

In this sample, this clone turned up once. This rearrangement joins TRBV11-2 to TRBJ2-3; 13 nucleotides line up with TRBD2. CDR1 and CDR2 (germline): SGHAT, FQNNGV. CDR3 length: 18 amino acids. Trimming at V came to 2 bases and at J to 4 bases, leaving 9 bases not matched to a gene. The CDR3 DNA reads TGTGCCAGCAGCTTACAACTAGCGGGGGGGCGAGTAGCAGATACGCAGTATTTT. Translating gives CASSLQLAGGRVADTQYF.

The chain has TRBV7-2 and TRBJ2-1; 11 bases match TRBD2. Germline assignment: CDR1 SGHTA and CDR2 FQGNSA. J gave up 7 bases and V 5 bases, and 13 bases lay outside the gene matches. The CDR3 runs to 17 residues. As DNA, the CDR3 is TGTGCCAGCAGCCCCCCCGCAGGGCTAGCGGGGGGAAATGAGCAGTTCTTC. This sequence encodes CASSPPAGLAGGNEQFF.

The chain uses TRBV5-8 and TRBJ1-4; possible D gene TRBD1, 5 bases. CDR1 is SGHTS, CDR2 YDEGEE, per germline. This CDR3 contains 16 residues. The germline V and J ends were trimmed by 4 bases and 8 bases, with 21 bases remaining between them. CDR3 sequence reads: CASSRDRDADWEKLFF. The CDR3 region has the DNA TGTGCCAGCAGCCGGGACCGGGACGCGGACTGGGAAAAACTGTTTTTT.

V usage is TRBV7-9 and J usage is TRBJ2-5, with D hard to call. The CDR3 contains 14 residues. V was shortened by 1 base and J by 5 bases, with 11 bases between the two germline ends. Germline V CDR1 and CDR2: SEHNR, FQNEAQ (reference sequence). CDR3 DNA sequence: TGTGCCAGCAGCTTAGATCTGGGGATGGAGACCCAGTACTTC. As protein: CASSLDLGMETQYF.

The chain joins TRBV5-1 to TRBJ2-3, with D possibly being TRBD1 or TRBD2 (6 bases each). The germline V gene has CDR1 SGHRS and CDR2 YFSETQ. The CDR3 contains 15 residues. The ends were cut back, 2 bases at V and 0 bases at J, with 10 bases in the middle. As DNA, the CDR3 is TGCGCCAGCAGCTTAGGGGGGTACAGCACAGATACGCAGTATTTT. It specifies CASSLGGYSTDTQYF. Supplemented by reference TRBV5-1 and TRBJ2-3, the full variable domain reads KAGVTQTPRYLIKTRGQQVTLSCSPISGHRSVSWYQQTPGQGLQFLFEYFSETQRNKGNFPGRFSGRQFSNSRSEMNVSTLELGDSALYLCASSLGGYSTDTQYFGPGTRLTVL.

The chain is built from TRBV21-1 and TRBJ2-3; the D call of TRBD1 is as the table states it, not checked on the DNA. TRBV21-1 is a listed pseudogene. This CDR3 is 14 amino acids long. The CDR3 coding sequence is TGTGCCAGCACCTTGGGACAGGGCTCAGATACGCAGTATTTT. The encoded protein is CASTLGQGSDTQYF.

The V call is TRBV10-3, the J call TRBJ2-2, with TRBD1 matching 10 bases. CDR3 length: 16 residues. Germline CDR1 and CDR2: ENHRY and SYGVKD. Losses at the gene ends were 0 bases for V and 2 bases for J; bases not matched to a gene: 0. The CDR3: CAISESTGGNTGELFF. The CDR3 bases are TGTGCCATCAGTGAGTCGACAGGGGGCAACACCGGGGAGCTGTTTTTT.

The V gene is TRBV28, the J gene TRBJ2-5, with TRBD1 as a possible D gene (7 bases). V shed 3 bases and J shed 0 bases, with 14 bases lying between them. CDR3 length: 16 residues. Per the germline V gene, CDR1 is MDHEN and CDR2 is SYDVKM. The CDR3 region has the DNA TGTGCCAGCAGTTTGGGCAGGGGGGCGTACCAAGAGACCCAGTACTTC. Its translation is CASSLGRGAYQETQYF.

This clone has just a few counts. The rearrangement links TRBV10-2 to TRBJ1-1; no clear D gene. The germline gives CDR1 WSHSY, CDR2 SAAADI. This CDR3 is 12 amino acids long. Trimming took 3 bases from V and 10 from J, leaving 12 bases between them. CDR3 in amino acids: CASSDLQESAFF. The DNA of the CDR3 is TGCGCCAGCAGTGATCTTCAGGAGTCAGCTTTCTTT.

J is TRBJ2-4 and V is TRBV4-1, with D possibly being TRBD1 (5 bases). In germline, CDR1 is MGHRA, CDR2 YSYEKL. The CDR3 covers 16 residues. Trimming shortened V by 2 bases and J by 1 base, and 12 bases separated the two germline ends. This CDR3 is CASSQPKAGAKNIQYF. CDR3 bases: TGCGCCAGCAGCCAACCGAAGGCAGGGGCCAAAAACATTCAGTACTTC.

The V gene is TRBV5-8, the J gene TRBJ1-5; D not certain. Trimming pared 3 bases from V and 0 bases from J, leaving 13 bases between. The CDR3 consists of 16 residues. The V gene's germline CDR1 is SGHTS and CDR2 YDEGEE. The CDR3 here is CASSSRTGYSNQPQHF. The CDR3, as DNA: TGTGCCAGCAGCTCGCGGACGGGATATAGCAATCAGCCCCAGCATTTT.